Described below is a single TCR beta chain sequence and its context. Its antigen is currently unknown. The data stem from a study of shared clonotypes between healthy human individuals. Whole-study context: Each donor had three CD4 naive, three CD4 memory, two CD8 naive and one CD8 memory plate. Findings and caveats of the study: Estimated richness values were generally larger in naive subsets than in memory subsets. Clonotypes shared by all four donors outscored non-shared clonotypes in generation probability. Limitation of the genetic and exposure-history diversity represented came from the few donors.

V was trimmed by 0 bases and J by 6 bases, leaving 13 bases between them. The CDR3 is 15 amino acids. Germline lookup yields CDR1 SGDLS and CDR2 YYNGEE. Clones were read by immunoSEQ multiplex PCR, and TCRdb kept only the in-frame ones, dropping some. The sample lists approximately 1,500,000 clones, nearly 99% occurring once. The chain employs TRBV9 and TRBJ1-5; weak D call: TRBD1 (6 bases). Sequences were obtained from naive CD4+ T cells sorted from blood. Subset indicated: CD45RA+ positively selected. The sequence was collected from a young man in good health. The CDR3 sequence: CASSVERGTPQPQHF. In nucleotides, the CDR3 is TGTGCCAGCAGCGTAGAAAGGGGGACCCCTCAGCCCCAGCATTTT. The complete variable domain, with remaining parts taken from reference TRBV9 and TRBJ1-5, reads DSGVTQTPKHLITATGQRVTLRCSPRSGDLSVYWYQQSLDQGLQFLIQYYNGEERAKGNILERFSAQQFPDLHSELNLSSLELGDSALYFCASSVERGTPQPQHFGDGTRLSIL.